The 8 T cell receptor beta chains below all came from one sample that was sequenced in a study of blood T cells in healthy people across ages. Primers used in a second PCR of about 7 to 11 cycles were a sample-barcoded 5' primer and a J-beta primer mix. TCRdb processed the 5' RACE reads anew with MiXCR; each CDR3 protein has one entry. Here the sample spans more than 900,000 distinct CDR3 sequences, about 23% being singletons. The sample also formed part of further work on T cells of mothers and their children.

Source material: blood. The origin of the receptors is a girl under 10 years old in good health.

CDR3 in amino acids: CASSQLEGQYEQYF. As DNA, the CDR3 is TGCGCCAGCAGCCAGCTCGAAGGGCAGTACGAGCAGTACTTC. The chain couples TRBV4-3 to TRBJ2-5; no reliable D call. The J call may be wrong; the DNA end is better matched by TRBJ2-7. Germline V gene sequence: CDR1 LGHNA, CDR2 YSLEER. CDR3 length equals 14 residues.

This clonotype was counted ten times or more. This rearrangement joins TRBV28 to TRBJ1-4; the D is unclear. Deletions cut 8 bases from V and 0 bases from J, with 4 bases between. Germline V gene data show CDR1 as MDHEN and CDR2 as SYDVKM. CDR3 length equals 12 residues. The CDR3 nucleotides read TGTGCCAGCCGCACAACTAATGAAAAACTGTTTTTT. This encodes CASRTTNEKLFF.

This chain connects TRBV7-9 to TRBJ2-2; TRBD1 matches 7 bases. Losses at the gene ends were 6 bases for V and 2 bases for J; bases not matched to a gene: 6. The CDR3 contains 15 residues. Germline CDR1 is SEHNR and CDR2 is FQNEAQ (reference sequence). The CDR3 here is CASSTNRGNTGELFF. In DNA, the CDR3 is TGTGCCAGCAGTACGAACAGGGGCAACACCGGGGAGCTGTTTTTT.

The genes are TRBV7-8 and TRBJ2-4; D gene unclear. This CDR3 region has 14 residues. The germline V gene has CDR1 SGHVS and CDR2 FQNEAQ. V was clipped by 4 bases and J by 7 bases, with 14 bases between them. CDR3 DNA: TGTGCCAGCAGCTCCTCGACAATCAGGAACATTCAGTACTTC. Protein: CASSSSTIRNIQYF.

The CDR3 nucleotides are TGCAGTGCTAGAGGAGGGTCCGGGACAGGGGGGAGCTATGGCTACACCTTC. This translates into CSARGGSGTGGSYGYTF. The chain carries TRBV20-1 and TRBJ1-2; the match to TRBD1 covers 11 bases. Germline CDR1 DFQATT, CDR2 SNEGSKA (reference sequence). The ends lost 1 base at V and 4 bases at J; junction bases unmatched: 11. The CDR3 covers 17 residues.

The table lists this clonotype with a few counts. CDR3: CASSLEGQGAAEAFF. In DNA, the CDR3 is TGTGCCAGCAGCTTAGAGGGACAGGGGGCGGCGGAAGCTTTCTTT. This chain connects TRBV7-6 to TRBJ1-1; 12 bases align to TRBD1. Looked up from germline, CDR1 is SGHVS and CDR2 is FNYEAQ. V shed 1 base and J 8 bases; nucleotides not matched to a gene: 5. The CDR3 consists of 15 residues.

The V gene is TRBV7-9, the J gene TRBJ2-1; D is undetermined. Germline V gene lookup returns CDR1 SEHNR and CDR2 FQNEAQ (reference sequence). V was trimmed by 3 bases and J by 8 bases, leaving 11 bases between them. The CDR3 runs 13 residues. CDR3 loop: CASSFPLPDEQFF. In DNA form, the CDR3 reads TGTGCCAGCAGCTTTCCGCTTCCGGATGAGCAGTTCTTC.

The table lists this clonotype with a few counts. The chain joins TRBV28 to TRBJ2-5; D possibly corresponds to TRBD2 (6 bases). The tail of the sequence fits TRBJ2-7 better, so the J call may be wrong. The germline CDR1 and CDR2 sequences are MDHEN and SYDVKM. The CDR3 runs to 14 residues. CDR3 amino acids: CASNLQGTSYEQYF. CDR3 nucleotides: TGTGCCAGCAACCTACAAGGGACTTCCTACGAGCAGTACTTC.